What follows is one T cell receptor beta chain and its context. Its specificity is unknown. This sample was taken from a study of T cell responses to AZD1222 COVID-19 vaccine. The protocol was immunoSEQ multiplex PCR, while the TCRdb copy is restricted to in-frame clones and leaves out a portion. The sample carries 250,000 to 300,000 clones, around 93% recorded once. CDR1 and CDR2 (germline): SGHVS, FQNEAQ. V lost 3 bases and J lost 5; bases outside the gene matches: 2. The CDR3 sequence is 14 residues long. Whole-study results and caveats: Repertoires were obtained only post-peak T cell response. Close to half of all spike-specific TCRs reportedly target regions of the variants that are unmutated.

Sequenced here: peripheral blood, sampled 28 days after the second AZD1222 dose. The chain is built from TRBV7-8 and TRBJ2-5, with TRBD1 identical over 11 bases. The clonotype originates from an adult who received the AZD1222 COVID-19 vaccine. The CDR3 DNA reads TGTGCCAGCAGCTTGGACAGGGGGCAGGAGACCCAGTACTTC. Translation: CASSLDRGQETQYF.